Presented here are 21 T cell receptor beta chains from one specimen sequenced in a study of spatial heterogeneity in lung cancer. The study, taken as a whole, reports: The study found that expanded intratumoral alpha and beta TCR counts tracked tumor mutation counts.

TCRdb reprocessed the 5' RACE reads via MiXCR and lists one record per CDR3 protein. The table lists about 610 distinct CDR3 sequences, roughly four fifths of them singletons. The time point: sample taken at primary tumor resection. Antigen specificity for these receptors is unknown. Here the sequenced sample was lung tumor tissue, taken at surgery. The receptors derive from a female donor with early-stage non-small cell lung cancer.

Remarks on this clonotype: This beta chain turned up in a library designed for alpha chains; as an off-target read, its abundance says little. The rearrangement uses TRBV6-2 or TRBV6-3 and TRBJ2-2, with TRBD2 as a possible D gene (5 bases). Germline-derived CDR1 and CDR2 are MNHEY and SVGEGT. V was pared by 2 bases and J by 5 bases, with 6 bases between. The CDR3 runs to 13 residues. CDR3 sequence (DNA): TGTGCCAGCAGTTACCTAGCAACCGGGGAGCTGTTTTTT. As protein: CASSYLATGELFF.

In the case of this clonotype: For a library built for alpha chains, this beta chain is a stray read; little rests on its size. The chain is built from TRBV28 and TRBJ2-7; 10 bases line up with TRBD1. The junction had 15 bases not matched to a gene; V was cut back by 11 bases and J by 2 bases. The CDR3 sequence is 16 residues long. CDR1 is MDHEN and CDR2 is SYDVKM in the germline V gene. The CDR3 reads CAATKTGGALAYEQYF. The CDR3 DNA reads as TGTGCCGCGACGAAGACAGGGGGCGCGCTGGCCTACGAGCAGTACTTC. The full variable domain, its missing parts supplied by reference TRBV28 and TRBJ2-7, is DVKVTQSSRYLVKRTGEKVFLECVQDMDHENMFWYRQDPGLGLRLIYFSYDVKMKEKGDIPEGYSVSREKKERFSLILESASTNQTSMYLCAATKTGGALAYEQYFGPGTRLTVT.

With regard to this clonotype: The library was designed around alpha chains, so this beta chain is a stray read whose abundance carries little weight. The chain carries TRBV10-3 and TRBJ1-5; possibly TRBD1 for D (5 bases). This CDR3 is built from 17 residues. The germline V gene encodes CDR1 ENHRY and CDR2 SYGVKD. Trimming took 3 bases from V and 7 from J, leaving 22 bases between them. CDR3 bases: TGTGCCATCAGTGACCAATCAAATGGGGGAAGGTTCCAGCCCCAGCATTTT. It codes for CAISDQSNGGRFQPQHF.

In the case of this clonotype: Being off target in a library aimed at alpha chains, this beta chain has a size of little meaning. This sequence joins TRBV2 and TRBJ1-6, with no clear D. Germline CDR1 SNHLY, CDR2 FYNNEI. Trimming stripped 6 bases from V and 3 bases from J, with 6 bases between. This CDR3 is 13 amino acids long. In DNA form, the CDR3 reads TGTGCCAGCAGCCGGGGCTATAATTCACCCCTCCACTTT. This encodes CASSRGYNSPLHF.

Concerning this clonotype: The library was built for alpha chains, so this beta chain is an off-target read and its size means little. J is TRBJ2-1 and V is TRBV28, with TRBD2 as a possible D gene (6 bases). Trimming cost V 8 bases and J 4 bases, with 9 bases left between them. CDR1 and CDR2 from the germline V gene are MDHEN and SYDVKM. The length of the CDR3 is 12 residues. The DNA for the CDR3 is TGTGCCAGCCGGGGGTTATACAATGAGCAGTTCTTC. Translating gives CASRGLYNEQFF.

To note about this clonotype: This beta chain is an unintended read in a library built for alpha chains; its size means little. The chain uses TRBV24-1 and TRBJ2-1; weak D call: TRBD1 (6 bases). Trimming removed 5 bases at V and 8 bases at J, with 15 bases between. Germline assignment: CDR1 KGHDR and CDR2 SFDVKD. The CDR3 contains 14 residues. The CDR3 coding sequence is TGTGCCACCAGTGGCGGACAGTCTATCCATGAGCAGTTCTTC. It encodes CATSGGQSIHEQFF.

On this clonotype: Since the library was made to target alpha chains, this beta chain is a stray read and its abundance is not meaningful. As DNA, the CDR3 is TGTGCCAGCAGTTTCGGTTTGGGGACAGGGTCTTGGGGCCTCCACTTT. Protein: CASSFGLGTGSWGLHF. The chain joins TRBV28 to TRBJ1-6, with TRBD1 matching over 9 bases. Looked up from germline, CDR1 is MDHEN and CDR2 is SYDVKM. The CDR3 is 16 residues long. The junction had 15 bases not matched to a gene; V was cut back by 3 bases and J by 15 bases.

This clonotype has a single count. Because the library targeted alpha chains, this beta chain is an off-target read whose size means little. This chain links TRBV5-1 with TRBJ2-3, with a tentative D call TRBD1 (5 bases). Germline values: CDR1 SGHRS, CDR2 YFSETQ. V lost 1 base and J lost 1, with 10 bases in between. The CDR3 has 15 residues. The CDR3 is CASSLSQVGTDTQYF. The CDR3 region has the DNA TGCGCCAGCAGCTTGTCACAGGTGGGCACAGATACGCAGTATTTT.

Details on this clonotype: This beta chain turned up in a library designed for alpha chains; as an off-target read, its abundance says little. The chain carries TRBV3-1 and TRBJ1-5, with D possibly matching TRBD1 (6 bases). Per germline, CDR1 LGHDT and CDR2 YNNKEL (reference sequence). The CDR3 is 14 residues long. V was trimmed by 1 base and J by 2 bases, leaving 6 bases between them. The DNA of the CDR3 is TGTGCCAGCAGCCAAGGACAGGGCAATCAGCCCCAGCATTTT. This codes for CASSQGQGNQPQHF.

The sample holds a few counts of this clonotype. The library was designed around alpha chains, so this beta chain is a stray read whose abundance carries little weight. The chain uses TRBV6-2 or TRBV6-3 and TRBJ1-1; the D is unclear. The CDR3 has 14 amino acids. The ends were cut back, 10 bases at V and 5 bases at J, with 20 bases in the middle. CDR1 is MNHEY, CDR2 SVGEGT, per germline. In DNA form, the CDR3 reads TGTGCCACCGAATCATCTTTCCGGTGGACTGAAGCTTTCTTT. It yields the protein CATESSFRWTEAFF.

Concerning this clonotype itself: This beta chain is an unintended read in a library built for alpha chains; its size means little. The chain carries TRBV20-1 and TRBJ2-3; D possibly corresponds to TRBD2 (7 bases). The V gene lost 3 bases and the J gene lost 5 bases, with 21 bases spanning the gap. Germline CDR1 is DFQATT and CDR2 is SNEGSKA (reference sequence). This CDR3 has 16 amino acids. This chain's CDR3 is CSARATRGGRGDTQYF. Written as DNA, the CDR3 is TGCAGTGCTAGGGCTACTCGCGGGGGCCGGGGAGATACGCAGTATTTT.

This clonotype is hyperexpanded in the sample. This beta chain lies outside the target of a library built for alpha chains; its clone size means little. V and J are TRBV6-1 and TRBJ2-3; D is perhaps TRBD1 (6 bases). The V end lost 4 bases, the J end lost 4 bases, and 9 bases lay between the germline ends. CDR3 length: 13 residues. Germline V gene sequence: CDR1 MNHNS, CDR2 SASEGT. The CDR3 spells CASSGEGADTQYF. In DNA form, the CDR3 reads TGTGCCAGCAGTGGAGAGGGGGCAGATACGCAGTATTTT.

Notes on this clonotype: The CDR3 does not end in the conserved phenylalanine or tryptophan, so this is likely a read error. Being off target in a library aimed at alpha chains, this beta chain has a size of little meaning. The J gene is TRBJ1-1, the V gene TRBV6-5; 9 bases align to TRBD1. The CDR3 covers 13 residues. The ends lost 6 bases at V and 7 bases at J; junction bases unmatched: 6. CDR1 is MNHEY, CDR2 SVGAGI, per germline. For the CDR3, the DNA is TGTGCCAGCAGGGACACAGGGGGCGTTGAAGCTTTCTTG. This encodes CASRDTGGVEAFL.

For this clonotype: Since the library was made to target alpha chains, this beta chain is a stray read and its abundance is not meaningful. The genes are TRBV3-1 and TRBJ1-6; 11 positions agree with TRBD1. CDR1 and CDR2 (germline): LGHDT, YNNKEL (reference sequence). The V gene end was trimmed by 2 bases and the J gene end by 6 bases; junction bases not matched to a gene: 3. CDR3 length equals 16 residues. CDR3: CASSQLGTGGNSPLHF. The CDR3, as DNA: TGTGCCAGCAGCCAACTCGGGACAGGGGGTAATTCACCCCTCCACTTT.

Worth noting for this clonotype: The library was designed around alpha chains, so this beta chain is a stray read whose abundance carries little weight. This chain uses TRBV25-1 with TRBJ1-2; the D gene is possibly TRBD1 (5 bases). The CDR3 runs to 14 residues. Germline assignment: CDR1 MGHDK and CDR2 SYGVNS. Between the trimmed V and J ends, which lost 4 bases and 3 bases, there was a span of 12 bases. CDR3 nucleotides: TGTGCCAGCAGTGCAGGGTCAACCTACTATGGCTACACCTTC. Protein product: CASSAGSTYYGYTF.

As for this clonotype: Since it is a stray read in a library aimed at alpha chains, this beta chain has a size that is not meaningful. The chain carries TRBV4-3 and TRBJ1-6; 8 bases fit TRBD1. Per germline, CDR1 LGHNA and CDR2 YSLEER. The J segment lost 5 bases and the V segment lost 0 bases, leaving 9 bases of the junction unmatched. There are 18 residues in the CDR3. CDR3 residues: CASSQETNPGQDNSPLHF. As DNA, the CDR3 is TGCGCCAGCAGCCAAGAAACAAATCCGGGACAGGATAATTCACCCCTCCACTTT.

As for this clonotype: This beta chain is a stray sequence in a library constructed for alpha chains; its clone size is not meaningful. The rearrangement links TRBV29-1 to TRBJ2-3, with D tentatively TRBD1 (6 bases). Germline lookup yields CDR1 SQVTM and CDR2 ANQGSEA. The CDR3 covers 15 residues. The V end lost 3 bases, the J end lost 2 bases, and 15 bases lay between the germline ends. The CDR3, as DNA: TGCAGCGTTGACTCCGACAGGATACTCACAGATACGCAGTATTTT. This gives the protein CSVDSDRILTDTQYF.

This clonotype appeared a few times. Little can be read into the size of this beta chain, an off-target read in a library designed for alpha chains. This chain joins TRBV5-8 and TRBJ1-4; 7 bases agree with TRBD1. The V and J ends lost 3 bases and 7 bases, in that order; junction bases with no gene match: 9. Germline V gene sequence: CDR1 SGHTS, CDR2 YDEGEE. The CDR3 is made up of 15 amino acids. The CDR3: CASSYQTGLSEKLFF. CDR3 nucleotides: TGTGCCAGCAGCTATCAGACAGGGCTGTCTGAAAAACTGTTTTTT.

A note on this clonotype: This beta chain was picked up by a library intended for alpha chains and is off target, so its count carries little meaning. The CDR3 loop is CASSFTGLWREAFF. CDR3 bases: TGTGCCAGCAGCTTTACGGGCCTGTGGAGGGAAGCTTTCTTT. The chain joins TRBV11-3 to TRBJ1-1; D not certain. The CDR3 covers 14 residues. Trimming took 3 bases from V and 8 from J, leaving 16 bases between them. Per germline, CDR1 SGHNT and CDR2 YENEEA.

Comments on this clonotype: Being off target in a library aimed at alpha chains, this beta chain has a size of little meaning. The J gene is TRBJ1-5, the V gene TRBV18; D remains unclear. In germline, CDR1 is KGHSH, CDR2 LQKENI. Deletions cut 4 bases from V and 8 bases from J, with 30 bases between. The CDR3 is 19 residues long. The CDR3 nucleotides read TGTGCCAGCTCACTGGCACCGGGAGTGGCATGGGGAAGGAAGGAGCCCCAGCATTTT. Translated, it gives CASSLAPGVAWGRKEPQHF.

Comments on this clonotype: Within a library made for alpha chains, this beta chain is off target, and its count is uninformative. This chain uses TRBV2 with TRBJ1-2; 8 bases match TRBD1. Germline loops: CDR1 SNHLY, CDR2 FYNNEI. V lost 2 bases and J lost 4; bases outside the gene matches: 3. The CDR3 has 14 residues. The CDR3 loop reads CASSETTGVYGYTF. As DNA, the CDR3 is TGTGCCAGCAGTGAAACGACAGGGGTCTATGGCTACACCTTC.